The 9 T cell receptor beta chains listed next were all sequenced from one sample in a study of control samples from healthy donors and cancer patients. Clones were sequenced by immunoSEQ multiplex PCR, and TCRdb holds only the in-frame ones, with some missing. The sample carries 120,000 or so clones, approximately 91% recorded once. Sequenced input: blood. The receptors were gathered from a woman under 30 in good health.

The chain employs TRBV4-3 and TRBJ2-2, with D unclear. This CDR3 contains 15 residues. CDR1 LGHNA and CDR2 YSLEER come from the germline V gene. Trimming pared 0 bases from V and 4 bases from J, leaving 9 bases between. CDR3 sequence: CASSQEWGSTGELFF. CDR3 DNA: TGCGCCAGCAGCCAAGAGTGGGGTAGCACCGGGGAGCTGTTTTTT.

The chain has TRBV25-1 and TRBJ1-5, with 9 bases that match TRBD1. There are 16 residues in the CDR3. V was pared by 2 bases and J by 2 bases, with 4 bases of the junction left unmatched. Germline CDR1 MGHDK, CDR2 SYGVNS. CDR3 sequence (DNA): TGTGCCAGCAGTGAAGGGACAGGGTCGGGCAATCAGCCCCAGCATTTT. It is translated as CASSEGTGSGNQPQHF.

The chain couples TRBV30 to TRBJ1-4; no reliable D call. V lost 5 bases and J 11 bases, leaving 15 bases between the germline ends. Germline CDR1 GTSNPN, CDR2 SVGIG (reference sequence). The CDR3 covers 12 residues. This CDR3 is CAWSRSGVKLFF. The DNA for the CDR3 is TGTGCCTGGTCGCGTTCCGGGGTGAAACTGTTTTTT.

CDR3 bases: TGTGCCAGCAGCCAAGAGGGGGGACGCGGTCACTACAATGAGCAGTTCTTC. It specifies CASSQEGGRGHYNEQFF. This sequence joins TRBV3-1 (or the pseudogene TRBV3-2) and TRBJ2-1; D might be TRBD2 (6 bases). The CDR3 sequence is 17 residues long. Between the trimmed V and J ends, which lost 0 bases and 3 bases, there was a span of 15 bases. In germline, CDR1 is LGHDT, CDR2 YNNKEL (reference sequence).

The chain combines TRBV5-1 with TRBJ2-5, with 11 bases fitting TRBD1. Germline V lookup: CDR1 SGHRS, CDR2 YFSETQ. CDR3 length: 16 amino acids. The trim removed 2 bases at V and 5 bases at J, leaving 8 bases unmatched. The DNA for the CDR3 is TGCGCCAGCAGCTTACAAGGACAGGGGGCAGAGGAGACCCAGTACTTC. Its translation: CASSLQGQGAEETQYF.

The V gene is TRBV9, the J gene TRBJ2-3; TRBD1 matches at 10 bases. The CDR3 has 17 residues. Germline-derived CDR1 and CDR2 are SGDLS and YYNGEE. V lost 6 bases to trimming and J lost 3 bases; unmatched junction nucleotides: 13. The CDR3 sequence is CASTREGGTGATDTQYF. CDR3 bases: TGTGCCAGCACCCGTGAGGGGGGGACAGGGGCAACAGATACGCAGTATTTT.

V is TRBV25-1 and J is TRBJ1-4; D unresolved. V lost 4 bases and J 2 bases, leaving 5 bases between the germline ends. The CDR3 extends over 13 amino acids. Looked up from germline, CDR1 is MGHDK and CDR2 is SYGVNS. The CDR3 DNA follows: TGTGCCAGCAGTGGCCTCACTAATGAAAAACTGTTTTTT. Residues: CASSGLTNEKLFF.

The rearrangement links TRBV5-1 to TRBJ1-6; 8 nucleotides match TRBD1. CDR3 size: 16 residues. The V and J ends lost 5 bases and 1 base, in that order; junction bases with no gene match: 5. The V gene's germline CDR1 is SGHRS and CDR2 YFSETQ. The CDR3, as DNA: TGCGCCAGCAGTCCCGGACAGGGATCCTATAATTCACCCCTCCACTTT. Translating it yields CASSPGQGSYNSPLHF.

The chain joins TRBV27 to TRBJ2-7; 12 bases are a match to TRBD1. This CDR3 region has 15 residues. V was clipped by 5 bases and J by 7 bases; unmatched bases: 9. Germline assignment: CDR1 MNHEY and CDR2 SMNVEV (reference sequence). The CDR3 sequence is CASSPRDRGLYEQYF. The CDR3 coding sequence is TGTGCCAGCAGTCCTAGGGACAGGGGGCTATATGAGCAGTACTTC.